The clone carrying this T cell receptor (beta chain) was counted a few times. What it binds is not known. The data were obtained in a study of CD8 T cells in ankylosing spondylitis. Study-level results: What seemed typical of ankylosing spondylitis blood was a TCR beta motif built from about 8 highly homologous variants. According to the report, clones linked to the disease were significantly enriched in matched synovial fluid samples taken from ankylosing spondylitis patients. Disease-linked clones, CD8+, were relatively rare in peripheral blood.

Generation of TCR beta libraries employed quantitative 5'-RACE incorporating molecular barcodes. MiXCR, run by TCRdb on the 5' RACE reads, gives a single entry per CDR3 protein. The sample lists hundreds of thousands of distinct CDR3 sequences; 20% to 25% were seen once. This CDR3 contains 13 residues. Germline CDR1 SGHVS, CDR2 FQNEAQ. Trimming cost V 2 bases and J 6 bases, with 11 bases left between them. This clonotype was sampled from a male donor with ankylosing spondylitis or in good health (not recorded which). This chain connects TRBV7-8 to TRBJ2-7; D uncertain. Material: blood, either unsorted or a sorted T cell fraction (not recorded which). The chain's CDR3 is CASSLSSGIEQYF. In DNA, the CDR3 is TGTGCCAGCAGCTTAAGCTCAGGTATCGAGCAGTACTTC.